This T cell receptor (beta chain) was identified during a study of PD-L1 blockade in urothelial cancer. Only in-frame clones appear in the TCRdb table, and some are missing; sequencing was by immunoSEQ multiplex PCR. The sample has about 40,000 clones; approximately 80% are singletons. Time point here: peripheral blood 6 weeks after treatment start. Locally advanced or metastatic urothelial carcinoma affected all patients. Germline V CDR1 and CDR2: SGHAT, FQDESV (reference sequence). This CDR3 is 14 amino acids long. Trimming took 5 bases from V and 9 from J; bases not matched to a gene: 12. The specimen comprised PBMCs, sampled around atezolizumab (anti-PD-L1) treatment. This TCR came from a man aged 35 to 55 with urothelial cancer. This chain uses TRBV11-1 with TRBJ2-7, with TRBD1 matching 8 bases. CDR3 amino acids: CASSPGQGPFGQYF. The CDR3 coding sequence is TGTGCCAGCAGCCCCGGACAGGGCCCTTTCGGGCAGTACTTC.